This T cell receptor (beta chain) was identified in a study of cytotoxic CD8 clonotypes in ibrutinib-treated CLL (TCRdb year 2021). As for the study more broadly: The cohort had 11 relapsed/refractory and more than 14 treatment-naive patients; under 18 were IGHV unmutated. Patients were still on ibrutinib when every remission and progressive disease sample was collected. Responses were partial in around 25 patients and complete in 2; after median about 5.5 years follow-up, roughly 15 stayed in remission and roughly twelve progressed. Samples averaged approximately 240,000 productive templates and about 94,000 productive rearrangements. Response samples were obtained after a median of roughly eleven months of treatment, with a range of about 6 to 40 months. Cryopreserved peripheral blood mononuclear cells were obtained before treatment, at response, and at either sustained remission or disease progression. Of the approximately 90 people in the trial, around 25 had longitudinal samples available.

Worth noting for this clone: Its antigen is currently not known. No qualities accompany the bases; no much larger clone lies one base away.

The sample's time point label, decoded: roughly 25 months on ibrutinib. For TCR beta library preparation, around 2.1 micrograms of genomic DNA were extracted from the cryopreserved PBMCs. Longitudinal blood samples from CLL patients on ibrutinib monotherapy underwent high-throughput TCR beta sequencing. The patients took part in an open-label, single-center phase 2 trial of ibrutinib monotherapy. On a MiSeq, deep resolution sequencing aimed for a depth between 1 in 1 million and 1 in 200,000 T cells, with each clonotype covered 10x on average. The immunoSEQ hsTCRB Kit was used to generate TCR beta libraries. Per the authors' processing: ImmunoSEQ Data Assistant and ImmunoSEQ Analyzer were used for data analysis, and V, D and J genes were assigned according to IMGT definitions. Clonality, with values ranging from 0 to 1, was calculated as one minus the normalized Shannon entropy of productive rearrangement frequencies. Only overrepresented clonotypes making up at least 0.05% of each patient's repertoire were included in the public clonotype analysis. Some twelve age-matched healthy donor repertoires from immuneACCESS were used as controls for clonality. As stored in TCRdb, this immuneACCESS dataset retains in-frame rearrangements with V and J assigned. A fraction of the clones does not appear; measured against another copy, unresolved V genes explain less than half of the discrepancy, and the remainder lacks a known reason. For V, J and clone size, that table is used; D and trimming come from the DNA. Across this sample there are roughly 160,000 clones, with about 84% seen only once. Of the sample, 3.5% to 5.5% falls within the top ten clones.

Points the paper makes about the study in general: At baseline, clonality was higher than in age-matched healthy donors and showed a strong correlation with circulating CD8+ T-cell counts. Clonality increased at ibrutinib response, stayed stable in sustained remission, and fell back toward baseline at progression. Public clonotypes were rare and either shrank or stayed stable during treatment, and the rise in clonality at ibrutinib response reflected expansion of private clonotypes. Sustained-remission and progressing patients did not have matched sampling times, and lymph node repertoires were not examined.

The receptor comes from a human donor with chronic lymphocytic leukemia. Sequencing used PBMCs, obtained after 24 months of ibrutinib treatment.

The nucleotide sequence is given as TGTGCCAGCAGCCCGACTAGCCCTGGGGCCAACGTCCTGACTTTC. Translated, this gives CASSPTSPGANVLTF. Recombination connected TRBV7-9 to TRBJ2-6; a stretch of 7 junction bases matches TRBD2. V is cut back by 5 bases and J by 2 bases, with 3 bases in the junction unmatched. The CDR3 covers 15 residues, taking in both the cysteine and the phenylalanine. Only the CDR3 part of the read is kept: 45 bases, read in frame from the first base. According to the germline V gene (reference sequence), CDR1 reads SEHNR and CDR2 reads FQNEAQ.